A single T cell receptor beta chain is shown here with its context. Its target is not known. This CDR3 is also generated by other DNA sequences in the sample. The entry originates in a study of early stage breast cancer tumors. Whole-study results and caveats: Most shared enriched TCRB sequences were commonly generated ones.

This CDR3 contains 10 residues. Trimming took 6 bases from V and 2 from J, leaving 5 bases between them. The germline V gene encodes CDR1 GTSNPN and CDR2 SVGIG (reference sequence). Clones were read by immunoSEQ multiplex PCR, and TCRdb kept only the in-frame ones, dropping some. Among some 30,000 clones listed, approximately 84% were seen once. The source of this sequence is a person aged 50-59 years with breast cancer. This rearrangement joins TRBV30 to TRBJ2-7, with D unresolved. Sequenced material: blood. CDR3: CACRTYEQYF. The CDR3 coding sequence is TGTGCCTGCCGGACCTACGAGCAGTACTTC.